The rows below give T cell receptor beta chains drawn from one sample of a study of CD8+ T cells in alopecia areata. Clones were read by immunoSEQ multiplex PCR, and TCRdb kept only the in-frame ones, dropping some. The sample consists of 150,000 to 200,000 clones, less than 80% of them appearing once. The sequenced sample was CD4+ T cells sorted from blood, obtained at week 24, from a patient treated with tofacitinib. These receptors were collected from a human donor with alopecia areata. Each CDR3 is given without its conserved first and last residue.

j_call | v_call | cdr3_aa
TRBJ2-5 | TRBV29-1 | SVNVGGVKETQY
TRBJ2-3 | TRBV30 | AWGTSGGPTDTQY
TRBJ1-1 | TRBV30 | AWSPYPMNTEAF
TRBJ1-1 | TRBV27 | ASKRGSGGQRINTEAF
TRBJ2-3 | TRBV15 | ATSRQRTRTDTQY
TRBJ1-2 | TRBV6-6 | ASSYATVNYGYT
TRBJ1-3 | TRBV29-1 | SGQGGQSSGNTIY
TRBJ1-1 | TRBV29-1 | SVEGPYTEAF
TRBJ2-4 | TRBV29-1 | SVLTPASSKNIQY
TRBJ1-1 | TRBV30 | AWSWDRGTEAF
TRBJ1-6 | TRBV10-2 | ASSEMGVSGSPLH
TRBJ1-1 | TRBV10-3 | AIKGEGAKPEAF
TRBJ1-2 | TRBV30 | YEPGYT
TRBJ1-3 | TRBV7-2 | ASTIQPGNTIY
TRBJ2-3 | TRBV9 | ASSVMGTSGAGDTQY
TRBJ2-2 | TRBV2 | ASRVRGTNTGELF
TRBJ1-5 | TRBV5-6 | ASSLQGGYQPQH